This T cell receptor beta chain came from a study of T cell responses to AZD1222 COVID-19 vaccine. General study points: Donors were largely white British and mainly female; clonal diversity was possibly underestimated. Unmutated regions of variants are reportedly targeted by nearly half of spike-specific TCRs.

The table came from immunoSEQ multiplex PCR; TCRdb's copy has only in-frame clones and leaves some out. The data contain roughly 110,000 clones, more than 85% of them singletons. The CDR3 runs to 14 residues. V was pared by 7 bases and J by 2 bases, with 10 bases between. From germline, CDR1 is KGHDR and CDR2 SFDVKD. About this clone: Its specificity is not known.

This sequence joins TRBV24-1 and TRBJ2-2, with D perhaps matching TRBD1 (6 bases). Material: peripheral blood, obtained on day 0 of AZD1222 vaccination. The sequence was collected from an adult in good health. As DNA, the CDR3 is TGTGCCACCAGCTCAGGGGCCAACACCGGGGAGCTGTTTTTT. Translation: CATSSGANTGELFF.